Listed here is a single T cell receptor beta chain. As yet, its antigen is unknown. Germline loops: CDR1 SNHLY, CDR2 FYNNEI. The CDR3 loop spans 13 amino acids. Trimming took 8 bases from V and 3 from J; bases not matched to a gene: 7. The data were obtained in a study of T cells after posttransplantation cyclophosphamide. Study-wide findings and caveats: Blood and skin or GI T cell repertoires showed limited TRB overlap. Later post-transplant blood repertoires were often dominated by donor CD8+ memory clones.

Method: immunoSEQ multiplex PCR; TCRdb's copy keeps in-frame clones and lacks some. The table shows 30,000 to 40,000 clones, with about 87% occurring only once. The V and J genes are TRBV2 and TRBJ2-7, with 7 bases that match TRBD1. The sequence derives from a woman aged 35 to 49 with a blood cancer, CMV-positive, and with a related stem cell donor. Sequencing was done on a sample of PBMCs. In DNA, the CDR3 is TGTGCCAGCCAAACAGGGGAGTACTACGAGCAGTACTTC. This translates into CASQTGEYYEQYF.